This note documents a single T cell receptor beta chain sequence. The antigen is not known. These data originate in a study of graft-versus-host responses after intestinal transplantation. About the research overall: Anti-thymocyte globulin induction, then tacrolimus and steroids for around three years, went to all recipients. Whole-study results and caveats: GvH clones appeared in recipient marrow, some first in ileum or blood.

The method was immunoSEQ multiplex PCR; TCRdb's version includes in-frame clones alone and lacks a portion of them. The sample holds roughly 30,000 clones; about 80% are singletons and the top ten take around 20%. J was trimmed by 1 base and V by 3 bases; bases with no gene match: 2. CDR1 is SGHDT, CDR2 YYEEEE, per germline. The CDR3 contains 14 residues. This chain connects TRBV5-6 to TRBJ1-1; 8 bases match TRBD1. The input for sequencing was unstimulated CD8+ T cells sorted from spleen or lymph node cells, taken before intestinal transplant. The source is a human donor who received an intestinal transplant. In nucleotides, the CDR3 is TGTGCCAGCAGCTCCGGGACAGGGAACACTGAAGCTTTCTTT. It is translated as CASSSGTGNTEAFF.